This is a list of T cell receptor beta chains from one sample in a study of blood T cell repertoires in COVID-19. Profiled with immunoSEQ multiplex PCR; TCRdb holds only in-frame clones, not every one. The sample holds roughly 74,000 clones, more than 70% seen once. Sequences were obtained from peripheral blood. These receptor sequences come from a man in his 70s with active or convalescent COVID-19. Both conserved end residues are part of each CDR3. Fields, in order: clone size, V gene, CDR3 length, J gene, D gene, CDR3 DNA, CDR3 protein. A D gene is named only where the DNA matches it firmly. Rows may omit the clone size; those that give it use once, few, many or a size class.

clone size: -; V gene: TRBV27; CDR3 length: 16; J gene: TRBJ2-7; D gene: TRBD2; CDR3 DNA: TGTGCCAGCAGGATGAGATTAGCGGGAGCCTCCTACGAGCAGTACTTC; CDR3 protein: CASRMRLAGASYEQYF
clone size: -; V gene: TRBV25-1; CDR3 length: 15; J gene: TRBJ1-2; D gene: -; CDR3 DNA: TGTGCCAGCAGTGAATCTGACCTGGGACTCTATGGCTACACCTTC; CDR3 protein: CASSESDLGLYGYTF
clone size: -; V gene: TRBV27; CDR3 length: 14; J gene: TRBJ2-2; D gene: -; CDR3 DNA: TGTGCCAGCAGAGCGGGACAGAACACCGGGGAGCTGTTTTTT; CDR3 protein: CASRAGQNTGELFF
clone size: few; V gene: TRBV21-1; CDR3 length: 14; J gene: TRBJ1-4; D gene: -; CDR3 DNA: TGTGCCCCCCCTGGTGGCGGAAACGGTGAAAAACTGTTTTTT; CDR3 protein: CAPPGGGNGEKLFF
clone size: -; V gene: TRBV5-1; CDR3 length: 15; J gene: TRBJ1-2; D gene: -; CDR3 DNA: TGCGCCAGCAGCTTGGAGGCAGGGGCGGCTAATGGCTACACCTTC; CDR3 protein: CASSLEAGAANGYTF
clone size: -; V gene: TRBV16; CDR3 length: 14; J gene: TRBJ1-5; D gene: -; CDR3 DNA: TGTGCCAGCAGCCAATCCCCAGGGAATCAGCCCCAGCATTTT; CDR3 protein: CASSQSPGNQPQHF
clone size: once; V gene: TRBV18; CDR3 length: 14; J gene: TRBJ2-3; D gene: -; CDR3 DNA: TGTGCCAGCTCACGGGAGGGACAAACAGATACGCAGTATTTT; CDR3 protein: CASSREGQTDTQYF
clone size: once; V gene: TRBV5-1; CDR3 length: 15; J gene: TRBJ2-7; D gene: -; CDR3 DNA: TGCGCCAGCACTCCCGAGGGCGCGAGCTCCTACGAGCAGTACTTC; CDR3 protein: CASTPEGASSYEQYF
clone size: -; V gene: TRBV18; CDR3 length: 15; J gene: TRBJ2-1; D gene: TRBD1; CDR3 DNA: TGTGCCAGCTCTGCTCGGGACGGAAGGGGGCTTGAGCAGTTCTTC; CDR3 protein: CASSARDGRGLEQFF
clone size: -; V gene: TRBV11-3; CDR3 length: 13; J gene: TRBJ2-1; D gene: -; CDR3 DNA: TGTGCCAGCAGCCCCGGGTATCCCCGGGAGCAGTTCTTC; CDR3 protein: CASSPGYPREQFF
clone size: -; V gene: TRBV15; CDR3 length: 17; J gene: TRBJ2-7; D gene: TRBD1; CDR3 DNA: TGTGCCACCAGGATTGGACAGGGGGGGGTATCAGGGTACGAGCAGTACTTC; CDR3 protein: CATRIGQGGVSGYEQYF
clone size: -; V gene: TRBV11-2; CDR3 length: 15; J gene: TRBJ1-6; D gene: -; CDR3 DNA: TGTGCCAGCAGCTTTTCCACACAGTTCAATTCACCCCTCCACTTT; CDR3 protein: CASSFSTQFNSPLHF
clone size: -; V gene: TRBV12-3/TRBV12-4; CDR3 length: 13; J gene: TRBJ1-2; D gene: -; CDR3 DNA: TGTGCCAGCAGTTTGGAGGGTGTCTATGGCTACACCTTC; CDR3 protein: CASSLEGVYGYTF